Described below is a single T cell receptor (beta chain) sequence and its context. Its antigen is not yet known. Base qualities are not provided; no much larger clone lies one nucleotide away. Here V drops 5 bases and J drops 3 bases, and the junction holds 4 bases not matched to any gene. The CDR3 covers 14 residues, taking in both the cysteine and the phenylalanine. Solely the CDR3 DNA is kept, with 42 bases framed from the first base. From a lookup of the germline V gene, CDR1 and CDR2 are MNHEY and SVGAGI. TCRbeta CDR3 regions were amplified from genomic DNA by means of the immunoSEQ Assay, a bias-controlled multiplex PCR. For the original study's pipeline: The number of nucleated cells in each sample was estimated by amplification of reference gene primers within the assay. Sequence reads were collapsed and filtered to measure the absolute abundance of every unique TCRbeta CDR3 rearrangement. For each sample, productive Simpson clonality was calculated by taking the square root of Simpson's diversity index across productive rearrangements. TCRdb retrieved this table from immuneACCESS and kept in-frame rearrangements only. Not all clones are present; in checked studies, unresolved V genes account for under half, and no reason is known for the remainder. That table is the source of V, J and clone size, and D and trimming were worked out from the DNA. The sample table holds some 50,000 clones, of which 65% to 90% were seen once. The ten largest clones take up roughly 7% of the sample.

This entry comes from a study of blood T cell repertoires in COVID-19 (dated by TCRdb to the early 2020s). Regarding the research as a whole: The collaborator samples originated in the United States, Italy and Spain and spanned the acute and convalescent phases of COVID-19. The prospective study material was composed of cDNA or gDNA derived from T cells, B-cell-depleted T cells, or PBMCs. The dataset comprised deeply sampled blood TCRbeta repertoires from subjects exposed to, actively infected with, or recovered from COVID-19. The repertoires were released in a freely available public database intended as a resource for research on the immune response to SARS-CoV-2. Samples came from the ongoing ImmuneRACE study (first 160 participants) plus 1,254 subjects from 6 global collaborators. Sample metadata almost always included a de-identified subject ID, COVID-19 status, age in years and sex. Where HLA class I and class II types were available, the types were taken from metadata supplied by the sample provider, not from assay-based typing.

Each collaborating institution followed its own protocols to collect whole blood in K2EDTA tubes. Collaborator samples were shipped for TCRbeta analysis as frozen whole blood, isolated PBMCs, or DNA extracted from either sample type. Findings and caveats that apply to the study as a whole: How much clinical and demographic metadata was included differed by source and by participant, and the metadata was provided uncurated.

The chain was built from TRBV6-5 and TRBJ1-5, with 7 junctional bases fitting TRBD1. The source material was peripheral blood. The clonotype originates from a man aged 40-49 years with acute or convalescent COVID-19. The CDR3 region reads CASSIQGNNQPQHF. The nucleotide sequence is given as TGTGCCAGCAGTATACAGGGGAACAATCAGCCCCAGCATTTT.